This T cell receptor (beta chain) was retrieved from a study of quantifying T cell responses using KT2 cells. For the study at large: cDNA was made from DNase-treated RNA using alpha and beta constant primers. Estimated efficiency of the T4 ligation step was above 9.5% under optimum conditions.

Germline V lookup: CDR1 DFQATT, CDR2 SNEGSKA (reference sequence). This CDR3 region has 13 residues. Deletions cut 1 base from V and 4 bases from J, with 10 bases between. There are a few counts of this clonotype. A single-stranded UMI oligo with SP2 sequence was ligated to cDNA 3' ends. First-round PCR used roughly 4 cycles and beta primers RC1.1 and RC1.2 covering TRBC1 and TRBC2. Starting with the second PCR, alpha and beta TCR chains went through separate processing. TCRdb used MiXCR to reprocess the UMI-ligation and nested PCR reads, holding one entry per CDR3 protein. The data hold roughly 38,000 distinct CDR3 sequences, with 17% observed a single time. The sample is PBMC spiked with counted cells of clone KT2. KT2 cells were mixed with fixed PBMC numbers at varying ratios.

This TCR derives from a human donor. V is TRBV20-1 and J is TRBJ1-2, with D perhaps matching TRBD1 (5 bases). Material for sequencing was PBMCs spiked with cells of the T cell clone KT2. The CDR3 region has the DNA TGCAGTGCTAGAGTGACAGTTTCCTATGGCTACACCTTC. Amino acid sequence: CSARVTVSYGYTF.